This T cell receptor beta chain was recovered during a study of naive and memory T cell subsets. A word on this clonotype: Its antigen is unknown.

Treatment specified: skin biopsy from PPD injection site in Mantoux-positive individual. TCR cDNA received a 3' ligated oligonucleotide that carried a UMI. Biopsied sites were PPD injections in people with a positive Mantoux test. Input was about 1 to 1,100 ng of DNase-treated total RNA without cell sorting. Findings and limits, study-wide: More TCRs at tuberculin sites were read as hypersensitivity T cell infiltration.

The CDR3 sequence is 16 residues long. V was pared by 3 bases and J by 4 bases, with 7 bases of the junction left unmatched. Germline CDR1 reads SGHRS; CDR2 reads YFSETQ. Ligated cDNA underwent four rounds of PCR with nested alpha and beta constant region primers and SP2. MiXCR was run by TCRdb on the UMI-ligation and nested PCR reads, yielding one entry per CDR3 protein. The table lists 30,000 to 35,000 distinct CDR3 sequences, roughly 6.6% of them singletons. The chain links TRBV5-1 to TRBJ1-1; the match to TRBD1 covers 12 bases. The clonotype originates from an adult in good health. The sample here was skin, taken from a tuberculin skin test site. CDR3 region: CASSSGQGAEGTEAFF. For the CDR3, the DNA is TGCGCCAGCAGCTCGGGACAGGGGGCTGAGGGCACTGAAGCTTTCTTT.